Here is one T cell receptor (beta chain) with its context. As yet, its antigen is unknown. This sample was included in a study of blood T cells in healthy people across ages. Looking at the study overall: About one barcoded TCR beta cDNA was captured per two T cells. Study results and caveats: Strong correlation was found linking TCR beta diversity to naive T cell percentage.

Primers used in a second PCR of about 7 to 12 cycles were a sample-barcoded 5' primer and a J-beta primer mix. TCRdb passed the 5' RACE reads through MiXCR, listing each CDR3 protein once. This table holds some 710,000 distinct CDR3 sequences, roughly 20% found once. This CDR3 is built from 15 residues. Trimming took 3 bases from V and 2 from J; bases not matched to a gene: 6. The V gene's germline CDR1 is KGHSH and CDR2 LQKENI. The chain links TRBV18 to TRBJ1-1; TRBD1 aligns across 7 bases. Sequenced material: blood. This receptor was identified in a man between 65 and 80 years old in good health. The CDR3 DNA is TGTGCCAGCTCACCCTCGGGACAGTTCAACACTGAAGCTTTCTTT. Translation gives CASSPSGQFNTEAFF.